This TCR beta chain was identified during a study of T cell responses to AZD1222 COVID-19 vaccine. Whole-study results and caveats: Scientists sampled the repertoires only once the peak T cell response had passed. Close to half of spike-specific TCRs reportedly recognize unmutated variant regions. Spike-wide vaccine-associated CD4 TCRs dominated at 160-218 and 743-854. White British donors predominated, females outnumbered males, and clonal diversity was possibly underestimated.

Clones were read by immunoSEQ multiplex PCR, and TCRdb kept only the in-frame ones, dropping some. The sample includes about 120,000 clones, 88% of them seen just once. Details on this clone: Its antigen is unidentified.

Germline-derived CDR1 and CDR2 are SGHAT and FQNNGV. The CDR3 sequence is 18 residues long. V was cut by 1 base and J by 1 base, with 17 bases left in between. Specimen: peripheral blood, collected on day 0 of AZD1222 vaccination. V gene TRBV11-2 combines with J gene TRBJ2-1; maybe TRBD1 (6 bases). This TCR was recovered from an adult in good health. For the CDR3, the DNA is TGTGCCAGCAGCTTAGGGCCTGACAGGCTATTATCCTACAATGAGCAGTTCTTC. Encoded protein: CASSLGPDRLLSYNEQFF.